One T cell receptor (beta chain) is described in this entry. Its antigen is as yet unknown. Researchers ran the PCR with 60 Vbeta and 13 Jbeta primers. Per the study methods: A follow-up analysis tallied tens of millions of unique TCR beta chains, about 11 million shared. Here immunoSEQ multiplex PCR was the method, and the copy in TCRdb shows in-frame clones only, minus some. From that table come the V and J calls and clone size; the DNA was used to work out D and trimming. The sample consists of about 190,000 clones, over 65% of them appearing once. Deletions cut 3 bases from V and 4 bases from J, with 5 bases between. The germline V gene encodes CDR1 SGHTA and CDR2 FQGNSA. There are 12 residues in the CDR3. It was healthy bone marrow donors who served as donors. The data derive from a study of cytomegalovirus exposure and HLA in healthy donors. Study observations and caveats: Presence/absence results assume similar sequencing depth per donor, which may not hold.

The source is a middle-aged man in good health and CMV-seropositive. The J gene is TRBJ2-3, the V gene TRBV7-2; D uncertain. The specimen was PBMCs. CDR3 DNA: TGTGCCAGCAGCTTTTTATCAGATACGCAGTATTTT. Protein sequence: CASSFLSDTQYF.